This T cell receptor (beta chain) came from a study of T cell responses to AZD1222 COVID-19 vaccine. Comments on this clone: Its antigen is unidentified.

Trimming left V 4 bases short and J 0 bases short, with 10 bases between. Germline CDR1 is MNHEY and CDR2 is SMNVEV (reference sequence). This CDR3 is built from 15 residues. The study, taken as a whole, reports: In the spike-specific TCR repertoire, nearly half reportedly target unmutated variant regions. Spike-specific TCR breadth and depth went up after people got two AZD1222 doses. CD4 TCRs covered the whole spike, strongest at regions 160-218 and 743-854. Only a handful of AZD1222 recipients were seropositive at baseline.

Data came from immunoSEQ multiplex PCR; TCRdb stores just in-frame clones and leaves some out. The sample contains some 180,000 clones, just under 95% of which appear only once. The source is an adult who received the MenACWY meningococcal vaccine as a control. J is TRBJ2-1 and V is TRBV27, with D hard to call. Material: peripheral blood, obtained 28 days after the second dose of the MenACWY control vaccine. Here the CDR3 reads CASSWSTVSYNEQFF. As DNA, the CDR3 is TGTGCCAGCAGTTGGTCGACGGTCTCCTACAATGAGCAGTTCTTC.